These T cell receptor beta chains were read from a single sample in a study of PD-1 blockade in mismatch repair-deficient tumors. The repertoire was sequenced with immunoSEQ multiplex PCR; TCRdb's copy has only in-frame clones and lacks some. The sample lists 120,000 or so clones, roughly nine tenths seen once, with roughly 13% in the top ten. The sequences come from peripheral blood, collected 44 weeks after starting pembrolizumab. The source of these receptors is an adult with mismatch repair-deficient cancer. Each CDR3 is given with its conserved first and last residue. A D gene is named only where the DNA matches it firmly.

DNA	CDR3	V	J	D
TGTGCCAGCAGCTTAACAGGGGGCACGGATACGCAGTATTTT	CASSLTGGTDTQYF	TRBV7-3	TRBJ2-3	TRBD1
TGCGCCAGCAGGGTGGGGACAGGGGTGCGGGAGACCCAGTACTTC	CASRVGTGVRETQYF	TRBV4-1	TRBJ2-5	TRBD1
TGCGCCAGCACGCGGGACAGCCAAACCTACGAGCAGTACTTC	CASTRDSQTYEQYF	TRBV5-1	TRBJ2-7	.
TGTGCCAGCTCACCAAATCCGGGACAGAGCCAAGAGACCCAGTACTTC	CASSPNPGQSQETQYF	TRBV18	TRBJ2-5	TRBD1
TGTGCCAGCCGCCTTGGGGCAGGGAGGACCTACGAGCAGTACTTC	CASRLGAGRTYEQYF	TRBV6-5	TRBJ2-7	.
TGCGCCAGCACAATGGGGGGATTCGGGCATGGGTGGACTGAAGCTTTCTTT	CASTMGGFGHGWTEAFF	TRBV4-1	TRBJ1-1	.
TGTGCCAGCAGTGGGACAGGGGAAAACATTCAGTACTTC	CASSGTGENIQYF	TRBV28	TRBJ2-4	TRBD1
TGTGCCAGCAGCTCGGACCGGACGGAGAACACTGAAGCTTTCTTT	CASSSDRTENTEAFF	TRBV7-9	TRBJ1-1	.
TGCGCCAGCAGCCAAGTACAGGGCCCACGGCAGTATTTT	CASSQVQGPRQYF	TRBV4-1	TRBJ2-3	.
TGTGCCACCAGCATAAGTCAGGGGGCAAACTATGGCTACACCTTC	CATSISQGANYGYTF	TRBV15	TRBJ1-2	TRBD1